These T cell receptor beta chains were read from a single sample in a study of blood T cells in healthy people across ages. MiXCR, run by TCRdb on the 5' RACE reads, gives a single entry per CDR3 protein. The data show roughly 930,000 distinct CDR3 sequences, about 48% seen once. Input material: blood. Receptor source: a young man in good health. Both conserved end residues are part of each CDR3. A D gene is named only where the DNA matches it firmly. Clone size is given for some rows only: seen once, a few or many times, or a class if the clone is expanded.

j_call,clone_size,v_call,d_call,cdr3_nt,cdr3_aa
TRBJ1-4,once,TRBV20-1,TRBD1,TGCAGTGCTAGGGGACAGACTAATGAAAAACTGTTTTTT,CSARGQTNEKLFF
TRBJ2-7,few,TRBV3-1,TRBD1,TGTGCCAGCAGCTCCGGGACAGGGTTATTCAACGAGCAGTACTTC,CASSSGTGLFNEQYF
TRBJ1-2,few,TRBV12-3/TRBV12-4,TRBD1,TGTGCCAGCAGACGTACAGGGGGCGCATCTGGCTACACCTTC,CASRRTGGASGYTF
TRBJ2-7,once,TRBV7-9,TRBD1,TGTGCCAGCAGCTCTGGACAGGGTTGGCCCTACGAGCAGTACTTC,CASSSGQGWPYEQYF
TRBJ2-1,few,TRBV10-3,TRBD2,TGTGCCATCAGTGGGGCCGGGACTAATTACAATGAGCAGTTCTTC,CAISGAGTNYNEQFF
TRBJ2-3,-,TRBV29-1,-,TGCAGCGTTGGGGCGCCCCGAGGCACAGATACGCAGTATTTT,CSVGAPRGTDTQYF
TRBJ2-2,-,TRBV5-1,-,TGCGCCAGCAGCCCGGAGGGGTCAACCGGGGAGCTGTTTTTT,CASSPEGSTGELFF
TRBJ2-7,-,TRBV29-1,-,TGCAGCGTTGAAGTCGGCCGTATCAGCTACGAGCAGTACTTC,CSVEVGRISYEQYF
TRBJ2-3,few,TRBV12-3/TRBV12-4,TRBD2,TGTGCCACTGGGGGTAGCGGGAGCCCTAGCACAGATACGCAGTATTTT,CATGGSGSPSTDTQYF
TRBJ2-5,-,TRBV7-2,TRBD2,TGTGCCAGCAGCTTAGTAGCGGGGGGTATGGAGACCCAGTACTTC,CASSLVAGGMETQYF
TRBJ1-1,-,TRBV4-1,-,TGCGCCAGTAGCCAAGGAGGGTATGGGGTTTGGGATAACGAAGCTTTCTTT,CASSQGGYGVWDNEAFF
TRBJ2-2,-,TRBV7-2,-,TGTGCCGGCAGCCCGACAGGGAACACCGGGGAGCTGTTTTTT,CAGSPTGNTGELFF
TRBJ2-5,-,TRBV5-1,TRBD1,TGCGCCAGCAGCGTTGCCGGGACAGAAGAGACCCAGTACTTC,CASSVAGTEETQYF
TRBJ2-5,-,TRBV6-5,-,TGTGCCAGCAGACCCCAGGGGTTCTACAATGAGCAGTACTTC,CASRPQGFYNEQYF
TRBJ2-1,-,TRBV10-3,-,TGTGCCATCAGTGAGATGACAGGAAGAACCTACAATGAGCAGTTCTTC,CAISEMTGRTYNEQFF
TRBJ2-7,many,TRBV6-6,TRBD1,TGTGCCAGCAGTTACGGGACAGGGGGGATCTCCTACGAGCAGTACTTC,CASSYGTGGISYEQYF
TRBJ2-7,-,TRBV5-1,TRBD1,TGCGCCAGCCATCCGGGGACAGGTTTGCCCTACGAGCAGTACTTC,CASHPGTGLPYEQYF
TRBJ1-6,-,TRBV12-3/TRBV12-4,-,TGTGCCAGCAGTCCGATTTCATGGGTCTATAATTCACCCCTCCACTTT,CASSPISWVYNSPLHF
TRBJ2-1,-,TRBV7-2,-,TGTGCCAGCAGCCCATCCAGGGTATCCAATGAGCAGTTCTTC,CASSPSRVSNEQFF